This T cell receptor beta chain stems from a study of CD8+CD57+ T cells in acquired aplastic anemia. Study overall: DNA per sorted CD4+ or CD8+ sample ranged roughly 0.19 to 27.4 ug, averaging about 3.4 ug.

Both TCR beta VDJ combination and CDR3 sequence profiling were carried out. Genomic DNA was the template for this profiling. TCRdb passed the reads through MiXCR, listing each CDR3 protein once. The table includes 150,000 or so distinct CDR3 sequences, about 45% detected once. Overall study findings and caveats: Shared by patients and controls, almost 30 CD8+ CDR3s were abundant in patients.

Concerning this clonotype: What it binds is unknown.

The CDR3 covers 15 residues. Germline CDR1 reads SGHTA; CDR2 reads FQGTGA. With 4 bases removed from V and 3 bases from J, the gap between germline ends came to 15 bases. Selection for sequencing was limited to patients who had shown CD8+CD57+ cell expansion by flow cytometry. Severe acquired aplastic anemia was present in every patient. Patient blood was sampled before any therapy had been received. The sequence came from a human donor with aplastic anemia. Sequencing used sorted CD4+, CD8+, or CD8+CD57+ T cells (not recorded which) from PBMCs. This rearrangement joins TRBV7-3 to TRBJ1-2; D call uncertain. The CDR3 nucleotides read TGTGCCAGCAGCTCCGACTCATCTCTTGACTATGGCTACACCTTC. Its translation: CASSSDSSLDYGYTF.